Shown below are 2 T cell receptor beta chains from a single sample sequenced in a study of cytomegalovirus exposure and HLA in healthy donors. PCR primers comprised 60 Vbeta and 13 Jbeta primers. Sequencing used immunoSEQ multiplex PCR; TCRdb keeps in-frame clones, though not all of them. The sample carries approximately 190,000 clones, approximately 88% recorded once. Sequenced: PBMCs. The receptors here all came from a woman aged 50 to 60 in good health and CMV-seropositive.

This clone appeared a few times. The gene calls are TRBV18 and TRBJ1-5; 7 positions match TRBD1. Per germline, CDR1 KGHSH and CDR2 LQKENI. The CDR3 has 13 residues. The ends lost 4 bases at V and 4 bases at J; junction bases unmatched: 1. CDR3 region: CASSRDRNQPQHF. CDR3 bases: TGTGCCAGCTCACGGGACAGAAATCAGCCCCAGCATTTT.

The chain employs TRBV6-4 and TRBJ1-5; 7 bases agree with TRBD1. The CDR3 contains 14 residues. V gave up 7 bases and J gave up 0 bases; unmatched junction bases: 3. CDR1 MRHNA and CDR2 SNTAGT come from the germline V gene. CDR3 in DNA: TGTGCCAGCATCGGGACAGTTAGCAATCAGCCCCAGCATTTT. Its translation is CASIGTVSNQPQHF.